Described below is a single T cell receptor beta chain sequence and its context. Assay: immunoSEQ multiplex PCR; the TCRdb copy retains only in-frame clones and omits some. The data hold roughly 150,000 clones, with roughly nine tenths observed a single time. This sample is part of a study of T cell responses to AZD1222 COVID-19 vaccine. This CDR3 spans 14 amino acids. V lost 5 bases to trimming and J lost 3 bases, with 14 bases between them. The germline V gene encodes CDR1 SEHNR and CDR2 FQNEAQ (reference sequence). Sequenced here: peripheral blood, sampled 28 days after the second AZD1222 dose. This TCR derives from an adult who received the AZD1222 COVID-19 vaccine. The J gene is TRBJ2-7, the V gene TRBV7-9, with TRBD1 as a possible D gene (5 bases). CDR3 in amino acids: CASSRAAGNYEQYF. The CDR3 DNA is TGTGCCAGCAGCCGTGCGGCAGGGAACTACGAGCAGTACTTC.